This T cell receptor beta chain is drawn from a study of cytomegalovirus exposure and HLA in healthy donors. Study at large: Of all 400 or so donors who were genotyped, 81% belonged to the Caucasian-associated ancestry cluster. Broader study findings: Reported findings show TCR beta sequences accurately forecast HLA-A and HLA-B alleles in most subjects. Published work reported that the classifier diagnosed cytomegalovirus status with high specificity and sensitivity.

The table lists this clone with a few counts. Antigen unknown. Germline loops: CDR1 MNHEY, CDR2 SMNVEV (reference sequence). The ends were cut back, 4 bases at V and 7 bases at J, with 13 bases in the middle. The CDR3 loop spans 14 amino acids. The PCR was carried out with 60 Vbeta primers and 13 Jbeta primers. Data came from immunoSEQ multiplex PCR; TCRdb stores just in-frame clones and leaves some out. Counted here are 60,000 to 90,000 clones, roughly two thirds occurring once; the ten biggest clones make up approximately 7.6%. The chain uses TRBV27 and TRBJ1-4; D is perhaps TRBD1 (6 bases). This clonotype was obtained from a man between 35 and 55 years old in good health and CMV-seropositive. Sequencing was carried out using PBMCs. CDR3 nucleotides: TGTGCCAGCAGTTACACAGGGTTAGGTGAAAAACTGTTTTTT. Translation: CASSYTGLGEKLFF.